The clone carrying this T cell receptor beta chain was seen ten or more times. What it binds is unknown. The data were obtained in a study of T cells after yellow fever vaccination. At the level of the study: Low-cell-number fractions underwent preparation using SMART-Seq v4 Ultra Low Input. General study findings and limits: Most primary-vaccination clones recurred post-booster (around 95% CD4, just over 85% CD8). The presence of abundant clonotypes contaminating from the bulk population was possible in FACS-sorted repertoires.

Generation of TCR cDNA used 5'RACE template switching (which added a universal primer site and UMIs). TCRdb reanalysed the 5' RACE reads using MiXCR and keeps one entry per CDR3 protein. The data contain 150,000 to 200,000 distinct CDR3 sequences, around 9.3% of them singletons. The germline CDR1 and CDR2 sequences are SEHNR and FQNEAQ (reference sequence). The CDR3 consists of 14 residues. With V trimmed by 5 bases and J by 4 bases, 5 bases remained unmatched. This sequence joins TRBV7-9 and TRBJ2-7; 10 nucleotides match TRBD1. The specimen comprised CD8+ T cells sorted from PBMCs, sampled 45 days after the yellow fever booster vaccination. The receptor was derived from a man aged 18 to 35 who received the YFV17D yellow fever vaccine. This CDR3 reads CASSNRDRGYEQYF. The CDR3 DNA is TGTGCCAGCAGCAACCGGGACAGGGGTTACGAGCAGTACTTC.